The 25 T cell receptor beta chains listed next were all sequenced from one sample in a study of T cell repertoires in cytomegalovirus infection. Using its own MiXCR run on the reads, TCRdb lists one record per CDR3 protein. The repertoire consists of roughly 500,000 distinct CDR3 sequences, with approximately 15% occurring once and the leading ten covering about 24%. Specimen: CD8+ T cells from PBMCs. The receptors were sampled from a human donor in good health (CMV status not recorded). Some clones in this sample may be carry-over from other donors' samples.

This clonotype has at least ten counts. This chain uses TRBV6-1 with TRBJ1-1; 12 bases fit TRBD1. Trimming removed 8 bases from V and 1 base from J; junction bases left unmatched: 2. CDR3 length: 14 amino acids. CDR1 is MNHNS, CDR2 SASEGT, per germline. DNA for the CDR3: TGTGCCAGCGGGACAGGGGGCAAGAACACTGAAGCTTTCTTT. This sequence encodes CASGTGGKNTEAFF.

The chain joins TRBV10-3 to TRBJ2-7, with TRBD2 as a possible D gene (7 bases). The CDR3 runs 14 residues. V dropped 4 bases and J dropped 0 bases, with 10 bases sitting between them. Germline values: CDR1 ENHRY, CDR2 SYGVKD. The CDR3 sequence is CAISGGGVSYEQYF. CDR3 sequence (DNA): TGTGCCATCAGTGGCGGGGGCGTCTCCTACGAGCAGTACTTC.

This clonotype was seen at least ten times. The chain joins TRBV7-3 to TRBJ2-1; 12 bases are a match to TRBD2. The ends lost 5 bases at V and 0 bases at J; junction bases unmatched: 14. CDR3 length: 20 residues. Per germline, CDR1 SGHTA and CDR2 FQGTGA. The CDR3 DNA is TGTGCCAGCAGCCCATTTACCGGGACTAGCGGGTTCAGCTCCTACAATGAGCAGTTCTTC. It codes for CASSPFTGTSGFSSYNEQFF.

For this clonotype: A much larger clonotype is one base distant, so this may be a read error. CDR3 amino acids: CASSPPGGLNYVYTF. As DNA, the CDR3 is TGTGCCAGCAGCCCCCCAGGGGGCTTAAACTATGTCTACACCTTC. The chain uses TRBV7-9 and TRBJ1-2; TRBD1 aligns across 8 bases. Germline V gives CDR1 SEHNR, CDR2 FQNEAQ (reference sequence). The CDR3 consists of 15 residues.

Notes on this clonotype: Germline and junction disagree at one end, which may indicate a read error. This chain links TRBV13 with TRBJ1-1, with 7 bases identical to TRBD1. Per germline, CDR1 PRHDT and CDR2 FYEKMQ (reference sequence). CDR3 length: 16 amino acids. CDR3 loop: CASSSPAGGSDTEAFF. The CDR3 coding sequence is TGCGCCAGCAGCTCCCCGGCAGGGGGGTCGGACACTGAAGCTTTCTTT. The variable domain in full, completed from reference TRBV13 and TRBJ1-1, reads AAGVIQSPRHLIKEKRETATLKCYPIPRHDTVYWYQQGPGQDPQFLISFYEKMQSDKGSIPDRFSAQQFSDYHSELNMSSLELGDSALYFCASSSPAGGSDTEAFFGQGTRLTVV.

The V gene is TRBV6-5, the J gene TRBJ2-1; 8 bases align to TRBD2. After removal of 6 bases from V and 3 bases from J, the junction contained 7 bases not matched to a gene. Germline V lookup: CDR1 MNHEY, CDR2 SVGAGI. This CDR3 spans 15 amino acids. The CDR3 DNA follows: TGTGCCAGCAGGCCTTCGGGGGGGTTCTACAATGAGCAGTTCTTC. It codes for CASRPSGGFYNEQFF.

V is TRBV28 and J is TRBJ1-1, with 7 bases that match TRBD1. The CDR3 has 12 amino acids. J gave up 6 bases and V 10 bases, and 8 bases lay outside the gene matches. Per germline, CDR1 MDHEN and CDR2 SYDVKM. CDR3 in DNA: TGTGCCACTGAGGGGGCTTCACCTGAAGCTTTCTTT. Translation gives CATEGASPEAFF.

This clonotype has a count of ten or more. The chain uses TRBV14 and TRBJ2-1; D might be TRBD2 (6 bases). V shed 0 bases and J shed 0 bases, with 9 bases lying between them. The CDR3 spans 16 residues. Germline V gene lookup returns CDR1 SGHDN and CDR2 FVKESK. CDR3 sequence: CASSQDHGSSYNEQFF. CDR3 sequence (DNA): TGTGCCAGCAGCCAAGATCACGGGAGCTCCTACAATGAGCAGTTCTTC.

This clonotype was recorded at least ten times. The chain couples TRBV25-1 to TRBJ2-5; 7 bases are a match to TRBD2. CDR1 and CDR2 from the germline V gene are MGHDK and SYGVNS. This CDR3 comprises 11 residues. The V and J ends lost 10 bases and 3 bases, in that order; junction bases with no gene match: 2. The CDR3 loop reads CATGLEETQYF. The DNA for the CDR3 is TGTGCCACCGGACTAGAAGAGACCCAGTACTTC.

This clonotype has only a few counts. The chain combines TRBV4-1 with TRBJ2-3; D may be TRBD2 (5 bases). The CDR3 runs 14 residues. Germline V gene sequence: CDR1 MGHRA, CDR2 YSYEKL. Trimming removed 0 bases at V and 4 bases at J, with 8 bases between. CDR3 region: CASSQDHSADTQYF. DNA of the CDR3: TGCGCCAGCAGCCAAGATCATAGCGCAGATACGCAGTATTTT.

This chain uses TRBV7-9 with TRBJ2-7; perhaps TRBD2 as D (5 bases). This CDR3 contains 14 residues. With 8 bases removed from V and 2 bases from J, the gap between germline ends came to 16 bases. Germline V gene lookup returns CDR1 SEHNR and CDR2 FQNEAQ (reference sequence). CDR3 nucleotide sequence: TGTGCCAGCGCAGAAGAGAGGGATCCCTACGAGCAGTACTTC. This sequence encodes CASAEERDPYEQYF.

The CDR3 DNA reads TGCGCCAGCAGCTTCCGACTAGCGGGAGAAACAGATACGCAGTATTTT. It codes for CASSFRLAGETDTQYF. The chain combines TRBV5-1 with TRBJ2-3, with 12 bases matching TRBD2. The germline CDR1 and CDR2 sequences are SGHRS and YFSETQ. This CDR3 comprises 16 residues. V shed 2 bases and J 3 bases; nucleotides not matched to a gene: 4. Full variable domain (remainder filled in from reference TRBV5-1 and TRBJ2-3): KAGVTQTPRYLIKTRGQQVTLSCSPISGHRSVSWYQQTPGQGLQFLFEYFSETQRNKGNFPGRFSGRQFSNSRSEMNVSTLELGDSALYLCASSFRLAGETDTQYFGPGTRLTVL.

The rearrangement joins TRBV13 to TRBJ2-7; D is unclear. This CDR3 is 14 amino acids long. CDR1 PRHDT and CDR2 FYEKMQ come from the germline V gene (reference sequence). V lost 5 bases, J lost 3 bases, and 14 bases lay in between. The CDR3 DNA is TGTGCCAGCAGCCAAACTAACTCCTACTACGAGCAGTACTTC. Amino acids: CASSQTNSYYEQYF.

The sample holds a few counts of this clonotype. CDR3 nucleotide sequence: TGTGCCACCAGCAGAGATCAGGGGGCTAGGACCGGGGAGCTGTTTTTT. This sequence encodes CATSRDQGARTGELFF. This chain joins TRBV15 and TRBJ2-2; TRBD1 aligns across 8 bases. From germline, CDR1 is LNHNV and CDR2 YYDKDF (reference sequence). The CDR3 sequence is 16 residues long. The V gene end was trimmed by 0 bases and the J gene end by 5 bases; junction bases not matched to a gene: 5.

The chain couples TRBV6-2 or TRBV6-3 to TRBJ1-5, with D uncertain. The V gene's germline CDR1 is MNHEY and CDR2 SVGEGT. This CDR3 region has 12 residues. Trimming removed 0 bases at V and 6 bases at J, with 3 bases between. The CDR3, as DNA: TGTGCCAGCAGTTACTCGGGTCAGCCCCAGCATTTT. Translation: CASSYSGQPQHF.

At least ten counts were recorded for this clonotype. The chain is built from TRBV27 and TRBJ1-5; D is perhaps TRBD1 (5 bases). Trimming took off 5 bases at V and 0 bases at J, with 14 bases between the two ends. In germline, CDR1 is MNHEY, CDR2 SMNVEV (reference sequence). This CDR3 is built from 16 residues. CDR3 nucleotide sequence: TGTGCCAGCAGTCCCAGCCAGGGAGATAGCAATCAGCCCCAGCATTTT. Its translation is CASSPSQGDSNQPQHF.

V gene TRBV5-6 combines with J gene TRBJ1-6; tentatively, D is TRBD1 (5 bases). Germline V gene sequence: CDR1 SGHDT, CDR2 YYEEEE. The CDR3 totals 14 residues. Trimming left V 0 bases short and J 9 bases short, with 10 bases between. This CDR3 reads CASSLAAGGSPLHF. In DNA, the CDR3 is TGTGCCAGCAGCTTGGCGGCGGGGGGTTCACCCCTCCACTTT.

This clonotype was seen many times. The V gene is TRBV7-8, the J gene TRBJ2-7, with unresolved D. This CDR3 contains 13 residues. Germline V CDR1 and CDR2: SGHVS, FQNEAQ. V was pared by 1 base and J by 7 bases, with 11 bases between. In DNA, the CDR3 is TGTGCCAGCAGCTTAGAAGGGTTTGGGGAGCAGTACTTC. This translates into CASSLEGFGEQYF.

Ten or more counts support this clonotype. The chain joins TRBV7-8 to TRBJ2-7; TRBD1 or TRBD2 may be the D gene (5 bases each). Germline CDR1 is SGHVS and CDR2 is FQNEAQ. This CDR3 is built from 15 residues. Trimming took 5 bases from V and 2 from J, leaving 16 bases between them. For the CDR3, the DNA is TGTGCCAGCAGCCTCGGGCCAGCGGACACCTACGAGCAGTACTTC. Translation gives CASSLGPADTYEQYF.

This clonotype was recorded many times. This sequence joins TRBV6-5 and TRBJ2-6; TRBD1 matches at 8 bases. Germline V gives CDR1 MNHEY, CDR2 SVGAGI. V was clipped by 6 bases and J by 0 bases; unmatched bases: 7. CDR3 length equals 17 residues. The CDR3 region is CASSSGTGFSGANVLTF. DNA for the CDR3: TGTGCCAGCAGCTCCGGGACAGGCTTCTCTGGGGCCAACGTCCTGACTTTC.

This clonotype was found many times. The chain joins TRBV7-3 to TRBJ1-2, with D unclear. This CDR3 region has 13 residues. Germline V lookup: CDR1 SGHTA, CDR2 FQGTGA. Between the trimmed V and J ends, which lost 2 bases and 5 bases, there was a span of 9 bases. The CDR3 region is CASSLDRGYGYTF. Written as DNA, the CDR3 is TGTGCCAGCAGCTTAGATCGTGGATATGGCTACACCTTC.

Of note for this clonotype: The CDR3 ends on some other residue instead of the conserved phenylalanine or tryptophan, so this is likely a read error. The chain is built from TRBV6-2 or TRBV6-3 and TRBJ2-1, with 11 bases matching TRBD2. Germline V gene data show CDR1 as MNHEY and CDR2 as SVGEGT. This CDR3 has 14 residues. The CDR3 spells CAGSGTSGSNEQFL. In DNA, the CDR3 is TGTGCCGGCAGCGGGACTAGCGGAAGTAATGAGCAGTTCTTA.

Many counts were recorded for this clonotype. This chain connects TRBV7-8 to TRBJ2-3; D is uncertain. CDR1 and CDR2 (germline): SGHVS, FQNEAQ. V lost 4 bases, J lost 3 bases, and 5 bases lay in between. The CDR3 length is 12 residues. For the CDR3, the DNA is TGTGCCAGCAGCTCCCCGACAGATACGCAGTATTTT. Amino acids: CASSSPTDTQYF.

In its sample, this clonotype was seen many times. V gene TRBV12-3 or TRBV12-4 combines with J gene TRBJ1-1, with 7 bases fitting TRBD1. Trimming removed 5 bases from V and 4 bases from J; junction bases left unmatched: 7. The CDR3 runs to 14 residues. The CDR3 region is CASSRMTGLTEAFF. The CDR3 DNA sequence: TGTGCCAGCAGTCGAATGACAGGGCTCACTGAAGCTTTCTTT.

This clonotype was counted a few times. The genes are TRBV30 and TRBJ1-1; D is uncertain. Germline-derived CDR1 and CDR2 are GTSNPN and SVGIG (reference sequence). The CDR3 contains 13 residues. Trimming left V 5 bases short and J 2 bases short, with 12 bases between. The CDR3 here is CAWDFTENTEAFF. In DNA form, the CDR3 reads TGTGCCTGGGATTTTACAGAAAACACTGAAGCTTTCTTT.